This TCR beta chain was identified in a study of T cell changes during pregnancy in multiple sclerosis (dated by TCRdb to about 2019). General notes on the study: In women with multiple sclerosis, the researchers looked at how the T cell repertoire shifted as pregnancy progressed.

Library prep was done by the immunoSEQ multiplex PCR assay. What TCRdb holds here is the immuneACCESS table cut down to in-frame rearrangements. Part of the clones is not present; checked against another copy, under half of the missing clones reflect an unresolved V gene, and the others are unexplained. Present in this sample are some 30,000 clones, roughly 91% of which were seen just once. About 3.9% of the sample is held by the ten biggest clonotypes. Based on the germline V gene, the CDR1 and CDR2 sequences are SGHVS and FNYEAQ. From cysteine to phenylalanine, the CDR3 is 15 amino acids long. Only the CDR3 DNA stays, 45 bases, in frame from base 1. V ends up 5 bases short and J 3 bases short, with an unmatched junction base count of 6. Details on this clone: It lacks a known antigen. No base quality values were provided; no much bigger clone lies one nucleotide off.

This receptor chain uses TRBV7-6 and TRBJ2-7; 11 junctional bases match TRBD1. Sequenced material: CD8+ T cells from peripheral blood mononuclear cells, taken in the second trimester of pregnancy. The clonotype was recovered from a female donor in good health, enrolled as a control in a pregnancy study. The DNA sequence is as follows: TGTGCCAGCAGCCTCGGGACAGGGGGAGTCTACGAGCAGTACTTC. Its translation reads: CASSLGTGGVYEQYF.